This TCR beta chain is from a study of blood T cell repertoires in COVID-19. Study as a whole: Acute and convalescent COVID-19 samples came from the United States, Italy and Spain. Sources were T cells, B-cell-depleted T cells, or PBMCs; the material itself was cDNA or gDNA.

The CDR3 is made up of 16 amino acids. With 1 base removed from V and 0 bases from J, the gap between germline ends came to 12 bases. CDR1 and CDR2 (germline): MNHNS, SASEGT. Authors' analysis steps: Amplification of reference gene primers provided the estimated nucleated cell counts. Libraries were prepared by immunoSEQ multiplex PCR; TCRdb keeps only in-frame clonotypes and omits some of them. That table gives V, J and clone size, and the DNA gave D and trimming. The sample lists a few hundred thousand clones, roughly 84% seen once, with over 1.2% in the top ten. This clone was detected only once. This TCR derives from a woman between 40 and 50 years old who had recovered from COVID-19. V and J are TRBV6-1 and TRBJ1-1, with D unresolved. Material: peripheral blood. CDR3 sequence (DNA): TGTGCCAGCAGTGAAGGGCGGTTTCTAATGAACACTGAAGCTTTCTTT. Translated, it gives CASSEGRFLMNTEAFF.